Listed below are T cell receptor beta chains from one sample, sequenced in a study of Graves' ophthalmopathy and Graves' hyperthyroidism. TCRdb called the multiplex PCR reads again in MiXCR, with one record for every CDR3 protein. There are about 370,000 distinct CDR3 sequences in the sample; around 18% occur only once, and 1.5% to 2% lies in the top ten. The sequenced sample consisted of peripheral blood. These receptors originate from a young woman with Graves' ophthalmopathy. The CDR3 runs from the conserved cysteine through the conserved F or W. D genes are given only for firm matches. The listing skips clone size in some rows; elsewhere it reads once, few, many or a size class.

abundance	j_gene	d_gene	v_gene	CDR3aa	CDR3nt
many	TRBJ1-6	TRBD1	TRBV27	CASSPALRQGSRYWYNSPLHF	TGTGCCAGCAGTCCTGCCCTACGACAGGGTTCCCGTTACTGGTATAATTCACCCCTCCACTTT
many	TRBJ2-5	TRBD1	TRBV28	CASSGQGARETQYF	TGTGCCAGTTCAGGACAGGGGGCTAGGGAGACCCAGTACTTC
.	TRBJ2-2	TRBD2	TRBV7-3	CASSLGLAFTGELFF	TGTGCCAGCAGCTTAGGACTAGCGTTCACCGGGGAGCTGTTTTTT
many	TRBJ1-1	.	TRBV29-1	CSAKLGGEAFF	TGCAGCGCTAAGCTGGGTGGAGAAGCTTTCTTT
many	TRBJ2-7	.	TRBV28	CASSPLGGPPYTRYEQYF	TGTGCCAGCAGCCCCTTAGGCGGCCCTCCCTATACTCGCTACGAGCAGTACTTC
.	TRBJ1-1	.	TRBV30	CAWKGGDTEAFF	TGTGCCTGGAAAGGCGGGGACACTGAAGCTTTCTTT
many	TRBJ2-7	TRBD1	TRBV6-5	CASSTPRGQAYEQYF	TGTGCCAGCAGTACACCCCGGGGACAGGCCTACGAGCAGTACTTC
many	TRBJ1-5	TRBD1	TRBV6-1	CASSGLSGTGGSQPQHF	TGTGCCAGCAGTGGGTTGTCCGGGACAGGCGGCAGTCAGCCCCAGCATTTT
many	TRBJ1-3	TRBD1	TRBV6-1	CASSDGTALGNTIYF	TGTGCCAGCAGTGATGGGACAGCCTTAGGAAACACCATATATTTT
many	TRBJ2-6	.	TRBV12-3/TRBV12-4	CASSLWGYGANVLTF	TGTGCCAGCAGTTTGTGGGGATACGGGGCCAACGTCCTGACTTTC
.	TRBJ1-2	TRBD1	TRBV27	CANHTGGRRTF	TGTGCCAACCATACAGGGGGCAGGCGAACCTTC
.	TRBJ1-2	TRBD1	TRBV12-3/TRBV12-4	CASSTDRSNYGYTF	TGTGCCAGCAGTACGGACAGGTCGAACTATGGCTACACCTTC
many	TRBJ2-7	TRBD1	TRBV7-2	CASSNTGDEQYF	TGTGCCAGCAGCAACACAGGGGACGAGCAGTACTTC
many	TRBJ2-2	TRBD2	TRBV9	CASSPVGAGVGDTGELFF	TGTGCCAGCAGCCCTGTGGGAGCGGGAGTAGGGGATACCGGGGAGCTGTTTTTT
once	TRBJ2-5	TRBD2	TRBV6-2/TRBV6-3	CASRERGYQETQYF	TGTGCCAGCAGAGAGCGGGGGTACCAAGAGACCCAGTACTTC
many	TRBJ1-2	.	TRBV20-1	CSAYDRSYGYTF	TGCAGTGCTTACGACCGTTCCTATGGCTACACCTTC
many	TRBJ2-5	.	TRBV20-1	CSARDFRLQETQYF	TGCAGTGCTAGAGATTTCAGGCTACAAGAGACCCAGTACTTC
many	TRBJ1-2	.	TRBV6-2/TRBV6-3	CASSGPRNYGYTF	TGTGCCAGCAGTGGGCCGAGAAACTATGGCTACACCTTC